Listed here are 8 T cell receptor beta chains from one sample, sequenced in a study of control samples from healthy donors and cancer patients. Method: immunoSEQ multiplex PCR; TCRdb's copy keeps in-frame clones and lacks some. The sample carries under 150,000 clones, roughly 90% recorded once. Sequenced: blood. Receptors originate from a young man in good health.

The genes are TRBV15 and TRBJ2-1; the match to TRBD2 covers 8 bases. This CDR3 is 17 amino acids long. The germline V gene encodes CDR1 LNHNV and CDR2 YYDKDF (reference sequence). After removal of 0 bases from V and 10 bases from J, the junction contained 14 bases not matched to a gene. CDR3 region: CATSRDERERLYDEQFF. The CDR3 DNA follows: TGTGCCACCAGCAGAGATGAGCGGGAGCGGTTGTATGACGAGCAGTTCTTC.

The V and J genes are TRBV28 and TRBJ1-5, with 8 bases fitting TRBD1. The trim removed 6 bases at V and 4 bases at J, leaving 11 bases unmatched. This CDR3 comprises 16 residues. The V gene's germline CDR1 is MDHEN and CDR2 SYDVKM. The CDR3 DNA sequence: TGTGCCAGCAGGGGATTGGGCAGGGGGCGAAATCAGCCCCAGCATTTT. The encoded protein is CASRGLGRGRNQPQHF.

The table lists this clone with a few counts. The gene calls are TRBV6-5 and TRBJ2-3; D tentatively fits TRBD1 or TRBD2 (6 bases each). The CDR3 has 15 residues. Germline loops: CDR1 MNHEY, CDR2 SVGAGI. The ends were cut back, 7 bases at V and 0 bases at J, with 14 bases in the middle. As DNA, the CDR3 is TGTGCCAGCACAATGTTGGGGGGCAGCACAGATACGCAGTATTTT. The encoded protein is CASTMLGGSTDTQYF.

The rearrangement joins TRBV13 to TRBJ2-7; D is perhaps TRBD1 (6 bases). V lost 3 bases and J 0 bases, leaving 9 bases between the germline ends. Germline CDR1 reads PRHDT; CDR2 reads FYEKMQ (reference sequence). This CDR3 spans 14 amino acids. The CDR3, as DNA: TGTGCCAGCAGCTTTTGGGACAACTCCTACGAGCAGTACTTC. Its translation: CASSFWDNSYEQYF.

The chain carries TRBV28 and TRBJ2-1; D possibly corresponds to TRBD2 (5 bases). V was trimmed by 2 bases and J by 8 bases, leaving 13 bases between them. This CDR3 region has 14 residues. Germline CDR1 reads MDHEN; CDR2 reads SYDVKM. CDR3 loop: CASSLPLREHEQFF. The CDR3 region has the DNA TGTGCCAGCAGTTTACCCCTGAGGGAACATGAGCAGTTCTTC.

The CDR3 sequence is CASISYMNTEAFF. Here the CDR3 DNA reads TGTGCCAGCATCAGCTACATGAACACTGAAGCTTTCTTT. J is TRBJ1-1 and V is TRBV28, with D hard to call. The CDR3 contains 13 residues. V was clipped by 7 bases and J by 0 bases, with 9 bases between them. Germline loops: CDR1 MDHEN, CDR2 SYDVKM. Full variable domain (missing parts from reference TRBV28 and TRBJ1-1): DVKVTQSSRYLVKRTGEKVFLECVQDMDHENMFWYRQDPGLGLRLIYFSYDVKMKEKGDIPEGYSVSREKKERFSLILESASTNQTSMYLCASISYMNTEAFFGQGTRLTVV.

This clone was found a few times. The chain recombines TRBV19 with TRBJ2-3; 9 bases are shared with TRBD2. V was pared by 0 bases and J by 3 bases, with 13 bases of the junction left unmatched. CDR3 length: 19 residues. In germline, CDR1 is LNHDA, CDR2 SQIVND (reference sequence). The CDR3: CASSIDNRGGRAGTDTQYF. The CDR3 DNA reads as TGTGCCAGTAGTATAGATAATCGCGGCGGGAGGGCCGGGACAGATACGCAGTATTTT.

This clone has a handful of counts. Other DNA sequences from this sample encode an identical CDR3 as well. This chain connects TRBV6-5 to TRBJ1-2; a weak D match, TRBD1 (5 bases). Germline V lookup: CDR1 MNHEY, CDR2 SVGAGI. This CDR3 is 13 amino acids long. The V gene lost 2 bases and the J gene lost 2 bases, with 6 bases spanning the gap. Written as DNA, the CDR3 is TGTGCCAGCAGTTACGGGGGGAACTATGGCTACACCTTC. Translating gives CASSYGGNYGYTF.